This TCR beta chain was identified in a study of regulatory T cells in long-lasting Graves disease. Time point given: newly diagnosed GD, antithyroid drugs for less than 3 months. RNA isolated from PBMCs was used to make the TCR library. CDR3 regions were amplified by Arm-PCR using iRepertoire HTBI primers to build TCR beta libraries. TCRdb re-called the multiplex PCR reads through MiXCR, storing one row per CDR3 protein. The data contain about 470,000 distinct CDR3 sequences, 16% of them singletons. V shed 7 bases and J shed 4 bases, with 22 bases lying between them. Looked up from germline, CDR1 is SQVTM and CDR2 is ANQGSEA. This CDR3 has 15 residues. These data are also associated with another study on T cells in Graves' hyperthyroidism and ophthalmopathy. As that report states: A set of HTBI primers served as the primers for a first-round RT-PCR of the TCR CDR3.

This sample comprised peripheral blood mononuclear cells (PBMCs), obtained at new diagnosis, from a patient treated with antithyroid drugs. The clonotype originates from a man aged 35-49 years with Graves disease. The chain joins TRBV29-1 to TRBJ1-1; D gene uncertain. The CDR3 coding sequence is TGCAGCGCCCGCCCGGCGGGATCCAGGCGCACTGAAGCTTTCTTT. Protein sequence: CSARPAGSRRTEAFF.